The T cell receptor beta chain described here comes from a study of identical twins. MiXCR, run by TCRdb on the 5' RACE reads, gives a single entry per CDR3 protein. In the table there are about 890,000 distinct CDR3 sequences, 10% to 15% of which are singletons. This clonotype showed up just a few times. No antigen is known for it. Trimming left V 1 base short and J 0 bases short, with 15 bases between. There are 16 residues in the CDR3. The germline V gene has CDR1 SQVTM and CDR2 ANQGSEA. General observations from the study: With abundant cord blood beta clonotypes, insertions were fewer; memory repertoires showed no such pattern.

These data also formed part of another study, on yellow fever vaccine responses in identical twins.

J is TRBJ1-2 and V is TRBV29-1, with TRBD1 as a possible D gene (6 bases). This sequence was found in a woman between 18 and 30 years old in good health. The source material was PBMCs. In nucleotides, the CDR3 is TGCAGCGTTGAAGGGGGTCACAGGGTCCCTAACTATGGCTACACCTTC. This sequence encodes CSVEGGHRVPNYGYTF.